This TCR beta chain was obtained from a study of blood T cells in healthy people across ages. The study's findings and limits: TCR beta diversity per million T cells fell roughly linearly with age.

The donors, aged roughly 6 to 95, were healthy Caucasians from Russia. Per-sample PBMC isolation yielded at least 6.5 million cells. There were at least 5.5 micrograms of total RNA extracted from every sample. For the second PCR, which ran for about 6 to 12 cycles, a sample-barcoded 5' primer and a J-beta primer mix were used. TCRdb re-derived calls from the 5' RACE reads in MiXCR, one entry per CDR3 protein. Of roughly 1.4 million distinct CDR3 sequences in the sample, around 59% were seen once. Points on this clonotype: The antigen is unknown.

The CDR3 is 15 residues long. This chain connects TRBV21-1 to TRBJ2-4; the tabulated D call, TRBD1, remains unverified against the DNA. TRBV21-1 is recorded as a pseudogene. This TCR came from a man younger than 35 in good health. Sequencing was carried out using blood. The CDR3 DNA is TGTGCCAGCAACCACCAAAGGGCGATCGAAAACATTCAGTACTTC. Its translation is CASNHQRAIENIQYF.